Listed here are 8 T cell receptor beta chains from one sample, sequenced in a study of regulatory T cells in long-lasting Graves disease. The sample's time point: newly diagnosed GD, antithyroid drugs for less than 3 months. The TCR library used RNA extracted from PBMCs. With iRepertoire HTBI primers and Arm-PCR of CDR3 regions, TCR beta libraries were built. Via MiXCR, TCRdb re-called the multiplex PCR reads, giving one row per CDR3 protein. The table lists approximately 400,000 distinct CDR3 sequences, 15% of them singletons. Sequenced material: peripheral blood mononuclear cells (PBMCs), taken at new diagnosis, from a patient treated with antithyroid drugs. Source of these receptors: a female donor with Graves disease.

This clonotype has at least ten counts. The rearrangement joins TRBV6-1 to TRBJ1-2; D is ambiguous. The CDR3 is 12 amino acids. V was trimmed by 6 bases and J by 2 bases, leaving 7 bases between them. Per germline, CDR1 MNHNS and CDR2 SASEGT. This CDR3 reads CASSGENYGYTF. CDR3 nucleotides: TGTGCCAGCAGCGGAGAAAACTATGGCTACACCTTC.

The chain has TRBV7-7 and TRBJ2-3; 7 bases agree with TRBD1. The CDR3 runs 14 residues. Trimming removed 5 bases from V and 8 bases from J; junction bases left unmatched: 10. In germline, CDR1 is SSHAT, CDR2 FNYEAQ (reference sequence). Here the CDR3 reads CASSPQPAGGTQYF. CDR3 DNA sequence: TGTGCCAGCAGCCCCCAACCAGCAGGGGGTACGCAGTATTTT.

Ten or more counts support this clonotype. This chain connects TRBV4-2 to TRBJ2-7; weak D call: TRBD2 (5 bases). The CDR3 is made up of 15 amino acids. V was pared by 1 base and J by 2 bases, with 12 bases between. Germline loops: CDR1 LGHNA, CDR2 YNFKEQ. CDR3 in amino acids: CASSQGTAVTYEQYF. The CDR3 DNA is TGTGCCAGCAGCCAAGGAACAGCGGTAACCTACGAGCAGTACTTC.

The J gene is TRBJ2-5, the V gene TRBV10-3; 8 bases fit TRBD1. The germline V gene encodes CDR1 ENHRY and CDR2 SYGVKD. The CDR3 has 14 residues. Losses at the gene ends were 6 bases for V and 2 bases for J; bases not matched to a gene: 5. The DNA of the CDR3 is TGTGCCATCAGGAGACAGGGGACTCAAGAGACCCAGTACTTC. Translated: CAIRRQGTQETQYF.

This clonotype was recorded many times. The gene calls are TRBV3-1 and TRBJ2-1; D is unclear. Per the germline V gene, CDR1 is LGHDT and CDR2 is YNNKEL (reference sequence). V lost 0 bases, J lost 4 bases, and 4 bases lay in between. This CDR3 has 13 amino acids. The CDR3 here is CASSQDVYNEQFF. CDR3 nucleotide sequence: TGTGCCAGCAGCCAAGACGTTTACAATGAGCAGTTCTTC.

This clonotype was observed many times. This rearrangement joins TRBV12-3 or TRBV12-4 to TRBJ2-3, with TRBD2 matching 12 bases. The CDR3 loop spans 16 amino acids. V shed 8 bases, J shed 2 bases, and the junction held 8 bases outside the gene matches. The CDR3 coding sequence is TGTGCCAGCTCCGCTAGCGGGAGGGCTCTCACAGATACGCAGTATTTT. It is translated as CASSASGRALTDTQYF.

In its sample, this clonotype was seen many times. The chain is built from TRBV6-1 and TRBJ2-7; D unclear. The CDR3 spans 12 residues. Germline V gene sequence: CDR1 MNHNS, CDR2 SASEGT. The ends were cut back, 3 bases at V and 2 bases at J, with 5 bases in the middle. The CDR3 here is CASSDNTYEQYF. The CDR3 coding sequence is TGTGCCAGCAGTGACAACACCTACGAGCAGTACTTC.

This clonotype has at least ten counts. The rearrangement uses TRBV27 and TRBJ2-7, with TRBD1 as a possible D gene (6 bases). This CDR3 spans 13 amino acids. Germline V gives CDR1 MNHEY, CDR2 SMNVEV (reference sequence). V gave up 5 bases and J gave up 5 bases, with 13 bases separating them. CDR3 in DNA: TGTGCCAGCAGTGTCGGTCCAGGGGACGAGCAGTACTTC. This translates into CASSVGPGDEQYF.